The sequence of this TCR beta chain was determined in a study of blood T cell repertoires in COVID-19. CDR3 length equals 15 residues. V lost 2 bases and J lost 5, with 15 bases in between. Germline lookup yields CDR1 LGHDT and CDR2 YNNKEL (reference sequence). TCRdb keeps only in-frame clones here, not all; method: immunoSEQ multiplex PCR. The repertoire holds about 310,000 clones, with 75% to 90% as singletons. This sequence originates from a woman aged 30 to 39 with COVID-19, enrolled during active disease. The sample comprised peripheral blood. The chain uses TRBV3-1 (or the pseudogene TRBV3-2) and TRBJ1-1; D gene unclear. The CDR3 is CASSQSQAGRTEAFF. CDR3 DNA: TGTGCCAGCAGCCAATCTCAGGCAGGAAGAACTGAAGCTTTCTTT.